Listed here are 9 T cell receptor beta chains from one sample, sequenced in a study of Graves' ophthalmopathy and Graves' hyperthyroidism. Amplification from RNA transcripts yielded the TCR beta CDR3 regions. First-round RT-PCR relied on HTBI primers, and a second-round multiplex PCR came next. TCRdb re-analysed the multiplex PCR reads in MiXCR, keeping a single row per CDR3 protein. The repertoire consists of about 370,000 distinct CDR3 sequences, with about 17% occurring once and the leading ten covering 1.6%. The sequenced sample was peripheral blood. These receptors were taken from a woman between 18 and 29 years old with Graves' ophthalmopathy.

This clonotype was seen repeatedly, ten times or more. The chain links TRBV11-2 to TRBJ1-5, with 10 positions matching TRBD1. Per germline, CDR1 SGHAT and CDR2 FQNNGV. After removal of 1 base from V and 6 bases from J, the junction contained 9 bases not matched to a gene. The CDR3 runs 17 residues. Written as DNA, the CDR3 is TGTGCCAGCAGCTTAGTTCCCGGACAGGGGGTTCGTCAGCCCCAGCATTTT. The encoded protein is CASSLVPGQGVRQPQHF.

The V and J genes are TRBV6-5 and TRBJ1-2; 9 bases are a match to TRBD1. V shed 2 bases, J shed 5 bases, and the junction held 6 bases outside the gene matches. This CDR3 region has 15 residues. From germline, CDR1 is MNHEY and CDR2 SVGAGI. The CDR3 nucleotides read TGTGCCAGCAGTTACGGGACAGGGTCAGGATATGGCTACACCTTC. It is translated as CASSYGTGSGYGYTF.

This clonotype appeared many times. The chain couples TRBV5-1 to TRBJ2-7; no clear D. V was cut by 0 bases and J by 4 bases, with 8 bases left in between. The CDR3 has 13 amino acids. Germline loops: CDR1 SGHRS, CDR2 YFSETQ. The CDR3 region is CASSLGREYEQYF. In DNA, the CDR3 is TGCGCCAGCAGCTTGGGGCGTGAGTACGAGCAGTACTTC.

This clonotype was seen at least ten times. V usage is TRBV30 and J usage is TRBJ1-2; D gene unclear. Trimming cost V 2 bases and J 5 bases, with 6 bases left between them. Germline CDR1 is GTSNPN and CDR2 is SVGIG (reference sequence). The CDR3 extends over 11 amino acids. The CDR3 sequence is CAWSQQYGYTF. Written as DNA, the CDR3 is TGTGCCTGGAGTCAACAGTATGGCTACACCTTC.

This clonotype was observed at least ten times. Being one base from a much bigger clone, this may be a read error. The J gene is TRBJ1-2, the V gene TRBV5-6; tentative D call: TRBD1 (5 bases). V lost 2 bases and J lost 2, with 10 bases in between. Germline V gene data show CDR1 as SGHDT and CDR2 as YYEEEE. The CDR3 is made up of 14 amino acids. CDR3 region: CASSFGTGNYGYTF. CDR3 sequence (DNA): TGTGCCAGCAGCTTCGGGACCGGGAACTATGGCTACACCTTC. The full variable domain, its missing parts supplied by reference TRBV5-6 and TRBJ1-2, is DAGVTQSPTHLIKTRGQQVTLRCSPKSGHDTVSWYQQALGQGPQFIFQYYEEEERQRGNFPDRFSGHQFPNYSSELNVNALLLGDSALYLCASSFGTGNYGYTFGSGTRLTVV.

Ten or more counts support this clonotype. V and J are TRBV28 and TRBJ1-2; D is unclear. The length of the CDR3 is 14 residues. V shed 3 bases and J shed 4 bases, with 12 bases lying between them. The V gene's germline CDR1 is MDHEN and CDR2 SYDVKM. In DNA form, the CDR3 reads TGTGCCAGCAGTTTGGACCCTTCTCTCTATGGCTACACCTTC. Translated: CASSLDPSLYGYTF.

This chain uses TRBV28 with TRBJ2-5, with D perhaps being TRBD1 or TRBD2 (5 bases each). Germline CDR1 reads MDHEN; CDR2 reads SYDVKM. V was pared by 8 bases and J by 6 bases, with 19 bases between. The CDR3 is 14 amino acids. CDR3 DNA sequence: TGTGCCAGCTTAACCCCGGGACCCGCGCAGACCCAGTACTTC. Its protein is CASLTPGPAQTQYF. Based on the CDR3 plus reference TRBV28 and TRBJ2-5, the full variable domain is DVKVTQSSRYLVKRTGEKVFLECVQDMDHENMFWYRQDPGLGLRLIYFSYDVKMKEKGDIPEGYSVSREKKERFSLILESASTNQTSMYLCASLTPGPAQTQYFGPGTRLLVL.

The sample holds many counts of this clonotype. This chain joins TRBV30 and TRBJ2-2; D not resolved. V gave up 2 bases and J gave up 6 bases, with 4 bases separating them. From germline, CDR1 is GTSNPN and CDR2 SVGIG (reference sequence). The CDR3 totals 11 residues. The DNA of the CDR3 is TGTGCCTGGAGTCCCCCCGGGGAGCTGTTTTTT. This sequence encodes CAWSPPGELFF.

The chain joins TRBV12-3 or TRBV12-4 to TRBJ2-7, with D perhaps TRBD1 (6 bases). V lost 3 bases and J 4 bases, leaving 13 bases between the germline ends. The CDR3 loop spans 14 amino acids. The CDR3 DNA reads TGTGCCAGCAGTTTCGCCGGGACACCTTACGAGCAGTACTTC. Its protein product is CASSFAGTPYEQYF.